This record looks at one T cell receptor beta chain sequence and its context. The antigen remains unidentified. This sample was taken from a study of T cell responses to AZD1222 COVID-19 vaccine. Study-wide context: Second doses were pooled across both intervals (about 4 or about 12 weeks).

CDR1 is SGHRS and CDR2 is YFSETQ in the germline V gene. This CDR3 is built from 14 residues. V dropped 3 bases and J dropped 5 bases, with 12 bases sitting between them. Overall study findings and caveats: Distributed over spike, vaccine-associated CD4 TCRs predominated at 160-218 and 743-854.

Generated by immunoSEQ multiplex PCR, the TCRdb table keeps only in-frame clones and is missing some. The top ten hold 3.3% of the sample, which has 80,000 to 130,000 clones, approximately 87% seen once. The sequences come from peripheral blood, collected on day 0 of AZD1222 vaccination. This TCR was recovered from an adult in good health. The chain joins TRBV5-1 to TRBJ2-1; D is perhaps TRBD2 (7 bases). CDR3 sequence reads: CASSWGGRDNEQFF. The CDR3 nucleotides read TGCGCCAGCAGCTGGGGGGGCCGGGACAATGAGCAGTTCTTC.